This TCR beta chain stems from a study of blood T cell repertoires in COVID-19. Donors in Cohort 3 counted as recovered after two negative PCRs, clearance, or symptom resolution. The V gene's germline CDR1 is SGHAT and CDR2 FQNNGV. V was cut by 5 bases and J by 7 bases, with 15 bases left in between. The CDR3 has 15 residues. How the authors handled the data: Counts of nucleated cells, estimated from reference gene primer amplification, were obtained. Libraries were prepared by immunoSEQ multiplex PCR; TCRdb keeps only in-frame clonotypes and omits some of them. The V and J calls and the clone size are those of that table, but D and trimming were determined from the DNA. The sample shows approximately 120,000 clones, around 83% of them seen only once.

V and J are TRBV11-2 and TRBJ1-6, with D tentatively TRBD1 (6 bases). The sequenced material came from PBMCs or T cells enriched from blood (not recorded which). This receptor was obtained from a man aged 30 to 45 who had recovered from COVID-19. The CDR3 DNA is TGTGCCAGCAGCCCAGACAGGACTTTAAATTCACCCCTCCACTTT. It encodes CASSPDRTLNSPLHF.